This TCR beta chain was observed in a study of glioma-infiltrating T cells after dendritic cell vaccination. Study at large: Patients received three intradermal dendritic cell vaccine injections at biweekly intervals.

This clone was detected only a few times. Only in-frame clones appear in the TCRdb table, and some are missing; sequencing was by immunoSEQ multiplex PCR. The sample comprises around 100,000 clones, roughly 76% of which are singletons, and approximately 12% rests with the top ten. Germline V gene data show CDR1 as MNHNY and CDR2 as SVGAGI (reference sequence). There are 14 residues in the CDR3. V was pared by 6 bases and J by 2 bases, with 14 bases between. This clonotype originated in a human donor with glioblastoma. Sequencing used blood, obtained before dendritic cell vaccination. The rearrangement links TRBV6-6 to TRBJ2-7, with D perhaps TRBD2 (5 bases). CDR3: CASSFHGETYEQYF. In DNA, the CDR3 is TGTGCCAGCAGCTTTCACGGGGAGACCTACGAGCAGTACTTC.